The next 21 T cell receptor beta chains were all read from a single sample in a study of blood T cell repertoires in COVID-19. TCRdb keeps only in-frame clones here, not all; method: immunoSEQ multiplex PCR. In the table there are a few hundred thousand clones, roughly 90% of which are singletons. The sequenced sample was peripheral blood. The receptors stem from a man aged 60 to 69 with acute or convalescent COVID-19.

The V gene is TRBV7-9, the J gene TRBJ2-7, with D tentatively TRBD2 (5 bases). Trimming removed 5 bases from V and 1 base from J, with 12 bases in between. Per the germline V gene, CDR1 is SEHNR and CDR2 is FQNEAQ (reference sequence). The CDR3 loop spans 14 amino acids. CDR3 region: CASSPLALSYEQYF. DNA for the CDR3: TGTGCCAGCAGCCCGCTAGCACTATCCTACGAGCAGTACTTC.

The chain carries TRBV19 and TRBJ2-3; TRBD2 matches at 12 bases. V lost 3 bases, J lost 2 bases, and 3 bases stayed unmatched. Germline V lookup: CDR1 LNHDA, CDR2 SQIVND (reference sequence). The CDR3 sequence is 16 residues long. For the CDR3, the DNA is TGTGCCAGTAGTATGGGACTAGCGGGCCTCACAGATACGCAGTATTTT. Amino acid sequence: CASSMGLAGLTDTQYF. Full variable domain (missing parts from reference TRBV19 and TRBJ2-3): DGGITQSPKYLFRKEGQNVTLSCEQNLNHDAMYWYRQDPGQGLRLIYYSQIVNDFQKGDIAEGYSVSREKKESFPLTVTSAQKNPTAFYLCASSMGLAGLTDTQYFGPGTRLTVL.

The chain links TRBV7-9 to TRBJ1-2; D might be TRBD1 (5 bases). The CDR3 loop spans 14 amino acids. Deletions cut 5 bases from V and 3 bases from J, with 13 bases between. Germline assignment: CDR1 SEHNR and CDR2 FQNEAQ (reference sequence). The CDR3 sequence: CASSPPRVDYGYTF. CDR3 in DNA: TGTGCCAGCAGCCCCCCCAGGGTTGACTATGGCTACACCTTC.

The V call is TRBV5-1, the J call TRBJ2-2, with a weak D call TRBD2 (6 bases). The V gene lost 0 bases and the J gene lost 0 bases, with 12 bases spanning the gap. Germline-derived CDR1 and CDR2 are SGHRS and YFSETQ. The CDR3 runs 17 residues. CDR3 residues: CASSLVARGANTGELFF. In DNA form, the CDR3 reads TGCGCCAGCAGCTTGGTCGCGCGGGGAGCGAACACCGGGGAGCTGTTTTTT.

The chain's CDR3 is CASRLGLAGGAGELFF. In nucleotides, the CDR3 is TGTGCCAGCAGACTGGGACTAGCGGGAGGGGCCGGGGAGCTGTTTTTT. The genes are TRBV11-3 and TRBJ2-2, with 16 bases identical to TRBD2. From germline, CDR1 is SGHNT and CDR2 YENEEA. V dropped 6 bases and J dropped 6; count of bases not matched to a gene: 4. This CDR3 region has 16 residues.

This chain links TRBV6-5 with TRBJ1-6; D possibly corresponds to TRBD1 (5 bases). The CDR3 runs to 16 residues. V lost 4 bases, J lost 0 bases, and 10 bases lay in between. Germline CDR1 and CDR2: MNHEY and SVGAGI. Here the CDR3 DNA reads TGTGCCAGCAGTTCACCCGGGGGCTCCTATAATTCACCCCTCCACTTT. This codes for CASSSPGGSYNSPLHF.

The CDR3 sequence is CATQAGTSNTGELFF. CDR3 DNA sequence: TGTGCCACCCAAGCCGGGACTTCGAACACCGGGGAGCTGTTTTTT. The chain is built from TRBV15 and TRBJ2-2, with TRBD2 as a possible D gene (6 bases). Trimming took off 8 bases at V and 0 bases at J, with 13 bases between the two ends. CDR3 length equals 15 residues. Germline CDR1 is LNHNV and CDR2 is YYDKDF (reference sequence).

V usage is TRBV19 and J usage is TRBJ2-7, with TRBD1 matching over 9 bases. This CDR3 has 18 residues. Germline V gene lookup returns CDR1 LNHDA and CDR2 SQIVND (reference sequence). The trim removed 4 bases at V and 0 bases at J, leaving 13 bases unmatched. Here the CDR3 reads CASSTGGGQGPNSYEQYF. CDR3 DNA: TGTGCCAGTAGTACAGGAGGCGGACAGGGGCCAAACTCCTACGAGCAGTACTTC.

This clone occurred once. This sequence joins TRBV28 and TRBJ1-5; the D is unclear. Germline assignment: CDR1 MDHEN and CDR2 SYDVKM. V shed 4 bases and J shed 1 base, with 11 bases lying between them. CDR3 size: 15 residues. Written as DNA, the CDR3 is TGTGCCAGCAGTTCGGGGTTGGGGAGCAATCAGCCCCAGCATTTT. This gives the protein CASSSGLGSNQPQHF.

This chain uses TRBV27 with TRBJ1-5; tentatively, D is TRBD1 (6 bases). CDR1 is MNHEY and CDR2 is SMNVEV in the germline V gene (reference sequence). The CDR3 is made up of 14 amino acids. V lost 3 bases and J 4 bases, leaving 10 bases between the germline ends. The CDR3 region is CASSFSGVNQPQHF. The CDR3 DNA sequence: TGTGCCAGCAGTTTTTCAGGGGTGAATCAGCCCCAGCATTTT.

J is TRBJ1-2 and V is TRBV7-3, with 9 bases aligning to TRBD1. Germline V gene lookup returns CDR1 SGHTA and CDR2 FQGTGA. The CDR3 extends over 13 amino acids. The V and J ends lost 5 bases and 8 bases, in that order; junction bases with no gene match: 6. CDR3: CASSPGTGRGYTF. The CDR3 coding sequence is TGTGCCAGCAGCCCGGGGACAGGGCGAGGCTACACCTTC.

This chain links TRBV11-3 with TRBJ2-1; 8 positions agree with TRBD2. The CDR3 spans 15 residues. V was clipped by 1 base and J by 6 bases; unmatched bases: 5. Germline-derived CDR1 and CDR2 are SGHNT and YENEEA. CDR3 region: CASSLGGTRGNEQFF. CDR3 nucleotide sequence: TGTGCCAGCAGCTTAGGAGGGACTAGAGGCAATGAGCAGTTCTTC.

This chain uses TRBV29-1 with TRBJ2-1; 7 positions agree with TRBD1. Germline CDR1 is SQVTM and CDR2 is ANQGSEA. Germline trimming cut 1 base from V and 10 bases from J; bases unmatched to any gene: 7. This CDR3 spans 13 amino acids. For the CDR3, the DNA is TGCAGCGTTGAAGCGGCTAGGGGGCGAGAGCAGTTCTTC. Protein sequence: CSVEAARGREQFF.

This clone was picked up one time. The chain recombines TRBV11-3 with TRBJ2-1; D call uncertain. The V and J ends lost 0 bases and 5 bases respectively, with 5 bases between them. The CDR3 runs to 13 residues. CDR1 and CDR2 (germline): SGHNT, YENEEA. CDR3 in amino acids: CASSLEPDNEQFF. CDR3 DNA sequence: TGTGCCAGCAGCTTAGAACCAGACAATGAGCAGTTCTTC.

This chain connects TRBV5-1 to TRBJ2-1; D uncertain. V lost 0 bases, J lost 4 bases, and 5 bases lay in between. The CDR3 runs to 13 residues. Germline V gene lookup returns CDR1 SGHRS and CDR2 YFSETQ. DNA of the CDR3: TGCGCCAGCAGCTTGGTCCATTACAATGAGCAGTTCTTC. As protein: CASSLVHYNEQFF. Complete variable domain (other parts from reference TRBV5-1 and TRBJ2-1): KAGVTQTPRYLIKTRGQQVTLSCSPISGHRSVSWYQQTPGQGLQFLFEYFSETQRNKGNFPGRFSGRQFSNSRSEMNVSTLELGDSALYLCASSLVHYNEQFFGPGTRLTVL.

The V gene is TRBV5-1, the J gene TRBJ1-2; possible D gene TRBD1, 6 bases. Trimming left V 4 bases short and J 3 bases short, with 16 bases between. This CDR3 has 15 residues. Germline loops: CDR1 SGHRS, CDR2 YFSETQ. DNA of the CDR3: TGCGCCAGCAGCCCCACAATTGGGGGCCACTATGGCTACACCTTC. Translation gives CASSPTIGGHYGYTF. Supplemented by reference TRBV5-1 and TRBJ1-2, the full variable domain reads KAGVTQTPRYLIKTRGQQVTLSCSPISGHRSVSWYQQTPGQGLQFLFEYFSETQRNKGNFPGRFSGRQFSNSRSEMNVSTLELGDSALYLCASSPTIGGHYGYTFGSGTRLTVV.

The chain couples TRBV19 to TRBJ1-1; 8 bases line up with TRBD1. Per the germline V gene, CDR1 is LNHDA and CDR2 is SQIVND (reference sequence). The ends lost 7 bases at V and 6 bases at J; junction bases unmatched: 10. The CDR3 spans 14 residues. The CDR3 DNA is TGTGCCAGTACCCCCCCGGGACAGGAACCTGAAGCTTTCTTT. Protein: CASTPPGQEPEAFF.

V usage is TRBV7-6 and J usage is TRBJ2-3; D is possibly TRBD2 (5 bases). The CDR3 is 12 residues long. Germline V CDR1 and CDR2: SGHVS, FNYEAQ. The V gene lost 5 bases and the J gene lost 4 bases, with 7 bases spanning the gap. As DNA, the CDR3 is TGTGCCAGCAGCGAGGGCCCAGATACGCAGTATTTT. Amino acid sequence: CASSEGPDTQYF.

This rearrangement joins TRBV6-6 to TRBJ2-3, with 8 bases that match TRBD1. V trimming: 7 bases; J trimming: 2 bases; junction bases outside the gene matches: 5. Germline assignment: CDR1 MNHNY and CDR2 SVGAGI (reference sequence). The length of the CDR3 is 14 residues. The CDR3 DNA follows: TGTGCCAGCAACGGGGACAGGATCACAGATACGCAGTATTTT. It is translated as CASNGDRITDTQYF.

The chain couples TRBV9 to TRBJ1-1, with 11 bases aligning to TRBD1. From germline, CDR1 is SGDLS and CDR2 YYNGEE. This CDR3 spans 17 amino acids. V trimming: 0 bases; J trimming: 1 base; junction bases outside the gene matches: 5. The CDR3 loop reads CASSVGDRGYRNTEAFF. CDR3 sequence (DNA): TGTGCCAGCAGCGTAGGGGACAGGGGGTATCGGAACACTGAAGCTTTCTTT.

The chain employs TRBV5-1 and TRBJ2-7; tentative D call: TRBD1 (6 bases). The CDR3 length is 16 residues. Per the germline V gene, CDR1 is SGHRS and CDR2 is YFSETQ. V was clipped by 0 bases and J by 6 bases, with 19 bases between them. CDR3 nucleotide sequence: TGCGCCAGCAGCTTGGCCGCCCGGTCGGACAGTTCCGAGCAGTACTTC. Its translation: CASSLAARSDSSEQYF.